This TCR beta chain was sequenced for a study of blood T cell repertoires in COVID-19. Study-wide context: Donors in the United States, Italy and Spain gave samples during acute or convalescent COVID-19. Nucleic acid was either cDNA or gDNA, and it came from T cells, B-cell-depleted T cells, or PBMCs.

Original data processing: Estimates of nucleated cell counts were drawn from the amplification of reference gene primers. Profiled with immunoSEQ multiplex PCR; TCRdb holds only in-frame clones, not every one. V and J calls plus clone size are reproduced from that table; the DNA served to infer D and trimming. The data contain about 120,000 clones, 65% to 90% of them seen just once; the ten biggest clones take up 12%. Germline loops: CDR1 KGHSH, CDR2 LQKENI. V was trimmed by 6 bases and J by 7 bases, leaving 9 bases between them. This CDR3 contains 11 residues. V usage is TRBV18 and J usage is TRBJ2-5; weak D call: TRBD1 (6 bases). What was sequenced was peripheral blood. The sequence was collected from a human donor in a cohort sampled during active COVID-19. As DNA, the CDR3 is TGTGCCAGCTCGCTCAGGGGGACCCAGTACTTC. It encodes CASSLRGTQYF.